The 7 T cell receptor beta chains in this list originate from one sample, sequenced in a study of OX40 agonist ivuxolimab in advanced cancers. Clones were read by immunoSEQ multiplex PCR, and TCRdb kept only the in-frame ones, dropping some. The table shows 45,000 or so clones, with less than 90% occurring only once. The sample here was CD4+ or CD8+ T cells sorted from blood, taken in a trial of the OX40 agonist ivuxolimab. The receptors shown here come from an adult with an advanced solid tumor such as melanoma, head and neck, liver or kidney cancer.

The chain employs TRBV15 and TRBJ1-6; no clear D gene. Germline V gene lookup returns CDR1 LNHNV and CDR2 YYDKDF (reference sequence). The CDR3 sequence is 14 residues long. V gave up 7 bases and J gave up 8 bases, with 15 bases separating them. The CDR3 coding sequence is TGTGCCACCAACCGGGCCCACTCCGATTCACCCCTCCACTTT. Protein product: CATNRAHSDSPLHF.

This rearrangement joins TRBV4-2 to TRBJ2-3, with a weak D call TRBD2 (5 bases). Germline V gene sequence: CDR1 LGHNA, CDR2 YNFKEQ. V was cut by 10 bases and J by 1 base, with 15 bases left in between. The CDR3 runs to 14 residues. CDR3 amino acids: CATRAAGGTDTQYF. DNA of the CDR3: TGTGCCACCCGAGCGGCCGGGGGCACAGATACGCAGTATTTT.

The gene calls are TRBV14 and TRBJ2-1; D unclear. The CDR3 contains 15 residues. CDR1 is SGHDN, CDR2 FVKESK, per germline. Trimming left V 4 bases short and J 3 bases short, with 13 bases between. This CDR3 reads CASSLGRRDYNEQFF. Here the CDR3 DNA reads TGTGCCAGCAGCCTGGGAAGACGAGACTACAATGAGCAGTTCTTC.

CDR3 DNA sequence: TGTGCCAGCACCCGGACTAGCGGGAAGAGCACAGATACGCAGTATTTT. It yields the protein CASTRTSGKSTDTQYF. The chain employs TRBV7-6 and TRBJ2-3, with TRBD2 matching over 12 bases. The CDR3 covers 16 residues. The trim removed 7 bases at V and 0 bases at J, leaving 5 bases unmatched. Germline values: CDR1 SGHVS, CDR2 FNYEAQ.

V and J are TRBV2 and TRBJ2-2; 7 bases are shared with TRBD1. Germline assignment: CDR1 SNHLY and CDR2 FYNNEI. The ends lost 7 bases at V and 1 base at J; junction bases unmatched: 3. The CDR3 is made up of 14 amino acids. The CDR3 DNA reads TGTGCCAGCACCCGGGACAGGAACACCGGGGAGCTGTTTTTT. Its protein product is CASTRDRNTGELFF. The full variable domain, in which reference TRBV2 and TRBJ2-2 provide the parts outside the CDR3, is EPEVTQTPSHQVTQMGQEVILRCVPISNHLYFYWYRQILGQKVEFLVSFYNNEISEKSEIFDDQFSVERPDGSNFTLKIRSTKLEDSAMYFCASTRDRNTGELFFGEGSRLTVL.

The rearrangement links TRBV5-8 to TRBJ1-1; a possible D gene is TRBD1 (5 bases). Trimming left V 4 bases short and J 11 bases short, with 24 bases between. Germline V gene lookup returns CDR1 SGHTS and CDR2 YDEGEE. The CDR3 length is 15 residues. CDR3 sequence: CASSPGTEYSLGAFF. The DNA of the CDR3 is TGTGCCAGCAGCCCGGGGACGGAGTACTCCCTGGGGGCTTTCTTT.

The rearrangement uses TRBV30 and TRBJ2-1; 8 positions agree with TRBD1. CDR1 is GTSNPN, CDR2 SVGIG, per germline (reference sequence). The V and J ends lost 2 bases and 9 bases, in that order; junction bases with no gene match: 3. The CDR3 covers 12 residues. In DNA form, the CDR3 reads TGTGCCTGGAGTAGACAGGGGCCTGAGCAGTTCTTC. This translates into CAWSRQGPEQFF. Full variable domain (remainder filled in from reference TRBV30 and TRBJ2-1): SQTIHQWPATLVQPVGSPLSLECTVEGTSNPNLYWYRQAAGRGLQLLFYSVGIGQISSEVPQNLSASRPQDRQFILSSKKLLLSDSGFYLCAWSRQGPEQFFGPGTRLTVL.